This is a list of T cell receptor beta chains from one sample in a study of cytomegalovirus exposure and HLA in healthy donors. Method: immunoSEQ multiplex PCR; TCRdb's copy keeps in-frame clones and lacks some. This sample has about 96,000 clones; over 75% occur once, and the top ten carry 7.3%. Sequencing was done on a sample of PBMCs. These receptors were taken from a man in his fifties or sixties in good health and CMV-seropositive. CDR3s include the opening cysteine and the closing phenylalanine or tryptophan. The order of the fields is clone size, D gene, J gene, V gene, CDR3 DNA, CDR3 protein. D genes are given only for firm matches. Some rows have no size entry. The others give once, few or many, or a class for an expanded clone.

.,.,TRBJ1-2,TRBV25-1,TGTGCCAGCAGTGATAGACAGAACTATGGCTACACCTTC,CASSDRQNYGYTF
.,.,TRBJ1-2,TRBV19,TGTGCCAGTAGTAACCCAGGGCTCGGCTACACCTTC,CASSNPGLGYTF
few,TRBD2,TRBJ2-3,TRBV13,TGTGCCAGCAGCTTAGGTGCGGGGGGCACAGATACGCAGTATTTT,CASSLGAGGTDTQYF
.,.,TRBJ2-5,TRBV5-4,TGTGCCAGCAGCCACCCCAGGGATGGAGAGACCCAGTACTTC,CASSHPRDGETQYF
.,.,TRBJ2-6,TRBV19,TGTGCCAGTAGTATAGAACAGGTCCCCTCTGGGGCCAACGTCCTGACTTTC,CASSIEQVPSGANVLTF
.,.,TRBJ1-2,TRBV7-9,TGTGCCAGCAGCTTAGCCGCTACCACCGGGATCAATGGCTACCCCTTC,CASSLAATTGINGYPF
.,TRBD1,TRBJ1-5,TRBV6-5,TGTGCCAGCAGCCCCCCGGGACAGGGAAATCAGCCCCAGCATTTT,CASSPPGQGNQPQHF
.,.,TRBJ1-5,TRBV30,TGTGCCTGGAGTGTACTCGGGGGTGGGCAGCCCCAGAATTTT,CAWSVLGGGQPQNF
.,.,TRBJ2-7,TRBV11-3,TGTGCCAGCAGCCCCTCCGGGTTGAGCTCCCACGAGCAGTACTTC,CASSPSGLSSHEQYF
few,.,TRBJ1-5,TRBV9,TGTGCCAGCAGCTTGACAGGCAGCAATCAGCCCCAGCATTTT,CASSLTGSNQPQHF
.,.,TRBJ2-1,TRBV5-1,TGCGCCAGCAGCCCGCCGGTGGAGGGTGTACCCGAGCAGTTCTTC,CASSPPVEGVPEQFF
few,.,TRBJ1-3,TRBV4-2,TGTGCCAGCAGCCAAGATGGGACCCAGGGAGGATCTGGAAACACCATATATTTT,CASSQDGTQGGSGNTIYF
.,TRBD2,TRBJ2-2,TRBV27,TGTGCCAGCAGTTCCCGACTAGCGGGGGTACGGGCCGGGGAGCTGTTTTTT,CASSSRLAGVRAGELFF
.,.,TRBJ1-1,TRBV9,TGTGCCAGCAGCGTAGCGGGGAACACTGAAGCTTTCTTT,CASSVAGNTEAFF
.,TRBD1,TRBJ2-5,TRBV30,TGTGCCTTTCAACAGGGGGCCGAGACCCAGTACTTC,CAFQQGAETQYF
.,.,TRBJ2-1,TRBV19,TGTGCCAGTAGTCGAGCCCCGGAGCAGTTCTTC,CASSRAPEQFF